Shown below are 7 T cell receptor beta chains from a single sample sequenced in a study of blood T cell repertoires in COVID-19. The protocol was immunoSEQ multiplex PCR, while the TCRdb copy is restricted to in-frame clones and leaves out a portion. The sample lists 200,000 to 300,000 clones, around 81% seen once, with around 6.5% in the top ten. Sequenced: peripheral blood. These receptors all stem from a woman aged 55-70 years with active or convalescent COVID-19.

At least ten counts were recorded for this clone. CDR3 DNA: TGTGCCAGCAGTTTCAACAGGGGTTTATACGAAAAACTGTTTTTT. Amino acids: CASSFNRGLYEKLFF. The chain uses TRBV28 and TRBJ1-4, with 7 positions matching TRBD1. CDR1 and CDR2 (germline): MDHEN, SYDVKM. V dropped 3 bases and J dropped 8; count of bases not matched to a gene: 9. The CDR3 extends over 15 amino acids.

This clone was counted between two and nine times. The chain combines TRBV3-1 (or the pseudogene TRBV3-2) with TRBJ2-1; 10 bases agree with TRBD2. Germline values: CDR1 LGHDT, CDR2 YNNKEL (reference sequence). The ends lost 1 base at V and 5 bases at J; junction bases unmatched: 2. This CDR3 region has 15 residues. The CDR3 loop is CASSQVLAGNNEQFF. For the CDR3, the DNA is TGTGCCAGCAGCCAAGTACTAGCGGGGAACAATGAGCAGTTCTTC.

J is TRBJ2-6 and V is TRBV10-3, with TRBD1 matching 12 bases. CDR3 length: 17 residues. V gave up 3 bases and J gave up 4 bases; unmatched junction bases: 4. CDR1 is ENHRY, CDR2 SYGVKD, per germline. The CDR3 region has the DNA TGTGCCATCAGTGAAGGGACAGGGGGCGGAGGGGCCAACGTCCTGACTTTC. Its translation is CAISEGTGGGGANVLTF.

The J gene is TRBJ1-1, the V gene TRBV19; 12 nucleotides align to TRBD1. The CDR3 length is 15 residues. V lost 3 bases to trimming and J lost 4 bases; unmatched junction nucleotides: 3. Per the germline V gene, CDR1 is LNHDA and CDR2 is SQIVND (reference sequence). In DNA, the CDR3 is TGTGCCAGTAGTATGGGACAGGGGGCGCGCACTGAAGCTTTCTTT. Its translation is CASSMGQGARTEAFF.

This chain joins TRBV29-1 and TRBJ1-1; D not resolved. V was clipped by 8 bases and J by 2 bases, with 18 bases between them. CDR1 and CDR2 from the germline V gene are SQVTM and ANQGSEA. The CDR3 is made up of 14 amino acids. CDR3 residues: CSPPRPSPNTEAFF. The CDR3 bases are TGCAGCCCCCCTAGACCCAGCCCAAACACTGAAGCTTTCTTT.

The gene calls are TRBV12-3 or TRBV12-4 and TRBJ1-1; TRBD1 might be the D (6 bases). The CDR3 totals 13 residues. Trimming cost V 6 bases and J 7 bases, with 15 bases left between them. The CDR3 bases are TGTGCCAGCAGCCCCACAGGACAGAATGAAGCTTTCTTT. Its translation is CASSPTGQNEAFF.

DNA of the CDR3: TGTGCCAGCAGCTCGGGGACTAGCCGGGGGTTGTTTTTT. Translated: CASSSGTSRGLFF. The chain joins TRBV2 to TRBJ2-2; 9 bases map to TRBD2. This CDR3 is 13 amino acids long. The V gene end was trimmed by 6 bases and the J gene end by 15 bases; junction bases not matched to a gene: 11. Germline assignment: CDR1 SNHLY and CDR2 FYNNEI.